This T cell receptor beta chain derives from a study of T cells in Graves' hyperthyroidism and ophthalmopathy. The sample holds a few counts of this clonotype. The germline V gene has CDR1 SGHAT and CDR2 FQNNGV. The CDR3 covers 15 residues. V lost 8 bases and J lost 8, with 22 bases in between. The TCR beta CDR3 regions underwent amplification using RNA transcripts as the source. TCR CDR3 underwent first-round RT-PCR with the HTBI primer set. TCRdb reprocessed the multiplex PCR reads via MiXCR and lists one record per CDR3 protein. The sample shows more than 300,000 distinct CDR3 sequences, about 15% of them seen only once.

The sequenced sample was blood. The chain combines TRBV11-2 with TRBJ2-1, with a weak D call TRBD2 (6 bases). The source is a woman between 25 and 40 years old with Graves' hyperthyroidism. The CDR3 sequence: CASLTSRGKQDEQFF. In DNA, the CDR3 is TGTGCCAGCCTCACAAGTCGGGGGAAACAGGATGAGCAGTTCTTC.